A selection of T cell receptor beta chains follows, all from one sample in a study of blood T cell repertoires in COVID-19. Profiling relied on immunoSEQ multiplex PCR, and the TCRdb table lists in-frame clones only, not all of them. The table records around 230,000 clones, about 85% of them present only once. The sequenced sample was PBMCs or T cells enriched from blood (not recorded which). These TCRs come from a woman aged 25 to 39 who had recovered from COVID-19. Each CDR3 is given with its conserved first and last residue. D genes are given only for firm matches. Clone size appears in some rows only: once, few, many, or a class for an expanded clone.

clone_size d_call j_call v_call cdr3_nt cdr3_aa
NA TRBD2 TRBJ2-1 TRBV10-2 TGCGCCAGCAGTGCCCGACTAGCGGGCTACAATGAGCAGTTCTTC CASSARLAGYNEQFF
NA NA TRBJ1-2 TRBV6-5 TGTGCCAGCAGCCAAACAGGAGAGTATGGCTACACCTTC CASSQTGEYGYTF
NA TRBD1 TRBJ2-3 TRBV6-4 TGTGCCAGCAGTGATACAGGGGGCACAGATACGCAGTATTTT CASSDTGGTDTQYF
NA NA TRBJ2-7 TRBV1 TGCACCAGCAGCCAAGCAGCAGTGGAGGGACCCCTCTTC CTSSQAAVEGPLF
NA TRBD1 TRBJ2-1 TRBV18 TGTGCCAGCTCAAAACTAAAAGGACAGGGGACATACAATGAGCAGTTCTTC CASSKLKGQGTYNEQFF
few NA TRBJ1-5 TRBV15 TGTGCCACCAGCAGAGACAGTTATAGCAATCAGCCCCAGCATTTT CATSRDSYSNQPQHF
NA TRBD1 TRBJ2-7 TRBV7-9 TGTGCCAGCAGCCCGATACGGACAGGGGGGTCCTACGAGCAGTACTTC CASSPIRTGGSYEQYF
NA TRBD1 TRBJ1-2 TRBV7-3 TGTGCCAGCAGCTCGACAGGGGGCGGCTACACCTTC CASSSTGGGYTF
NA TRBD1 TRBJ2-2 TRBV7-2 TGTGCCAGCAGCCTGGGACAGGGGGGGACCGGGGAGCTGTTTTTT CASSLGQGGTGELFF
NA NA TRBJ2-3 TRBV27 TGTGCCAGCAGTTTCGGTGGACAACCCCCTCTGGATACGCAGTATTTT CASSFGGQPPLDTQYF
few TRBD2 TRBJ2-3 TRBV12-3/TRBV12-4 TGTGCCAGCAGTCCGACTAGCCCAGATACGCAGTATTTT CASSPTSPDTQYF
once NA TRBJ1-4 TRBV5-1 TGCGCCAGCAGCTTAAAGGAGTCTAATGAAAAACTGTTTTTT CASSLKESNEKLFF
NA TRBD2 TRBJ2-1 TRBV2 TGTGCCAGCAGATTTAGCGGGGGGATTTACAATGAGCAGTTCTTC CASRFSGGIYNEQFF
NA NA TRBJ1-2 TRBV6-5 TGTGCCAGCAGTTACTCGACGGGATATGAGAACTATGGCTACACCTTC CASSYSTGYENYGYTF
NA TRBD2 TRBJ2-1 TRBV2 TGTGCCAGCAGGGTCCCCGGGGGGTCCTACAATGAGCAGTTCTTC CASRVPGGSYNEQFF
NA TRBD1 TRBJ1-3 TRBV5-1 TGCGCCAGCAGCTTGAATGGTGCACAGGGGCCTGGAAACACCATATATTTT CASSLNGAQGPGNTIYF
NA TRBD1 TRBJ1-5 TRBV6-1 TGTGCCAGCAGTGATTATCCCGACAGGGGCACGGCCCAGCATTTT CASSDYPDRGTAQHF
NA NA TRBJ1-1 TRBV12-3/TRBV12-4 TGTGCCAGCAGTTTCATCAGGGGAACTGAAGCTTTCTTT CASSFIRGTEAFF
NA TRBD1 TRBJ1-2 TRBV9 TGTGCCAGCAGCGCTACAACGGGACAGGGGGGCTACACCTTC CASSATTGQGGYTF
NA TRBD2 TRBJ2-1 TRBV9 TGTGCCAGCAGCGAACGACTAGCGGGGGCCCTCAATGAGCAGTTCTTC CASSERLAGALNEQFF
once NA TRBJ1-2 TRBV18 TGTGCCAGCTCACCATCGGAAAACACAGGGATTCATGGCTACACCTTC CASSPSENTGIHGYTF
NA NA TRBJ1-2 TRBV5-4 TGTGCCAGCAGCCCCCGGGACACGCTACTTAGCCACTATGGCTACACCTTC CASSPRDTLLSHYGYTF
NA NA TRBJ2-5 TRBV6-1 TGTGCCAGCAGTGAAGGGGCGACTACGGAGACCCAGTACTTC CASSEGATTETQYF
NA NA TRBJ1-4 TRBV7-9 TGTGCCAGCAGCTTAGCGGGGGAGGCAACTAATGAAAAACTGTTTTTT CASSLAGEATNEKLFF
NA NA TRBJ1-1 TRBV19 TGTGCCAGTAGTCCAACCCGGGGGTCCAAGGACACTGAAGCTTTCTTT CASSPTRGSKDTEAFF
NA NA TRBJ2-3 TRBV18 TGTGCCAGCGTCGGCCTAGTGAGCACAGATACGCAGTATTTT CASVGLVSTDTQYF
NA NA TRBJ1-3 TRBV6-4 TGTGCCAGCAGTGACTCTTTCAGGCCGCTCTCTGGAAACACCATATATTTT CASSDSFRPLSGNTIYF
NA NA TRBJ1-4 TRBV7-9 TGTGCCAGCAGCCCCTCTATAAGTGAAAAACTGTTTTTT CASSPSISEKLFF
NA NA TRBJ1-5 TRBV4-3 TGCGCCAGCAGCCAGGCCAGGAATCAGCCCCAGCATTTT CASSQARNQPQHF
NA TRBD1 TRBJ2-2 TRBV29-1 TGCAGCGTTCCCGGGACAGGGGATTCCGGGGAGCTGTTTTTT CSVPGTGDSGELFF
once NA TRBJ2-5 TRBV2 TGTGCCAGCAGTGACCCCGCGCCGGGATCAGAGACCCAGTACTTC CASSDPAPGSETQYF
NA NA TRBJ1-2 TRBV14 TGTGCCAGCAGCCAAGGCGGGGAAGGCTACACCTTC CASSQGGEGYTF
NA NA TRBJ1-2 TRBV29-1 TGCAGCGTTGTCCCCCAAGGGGGAGAAGATGGCTACACCTTC CSVVPQGGEDGYTF
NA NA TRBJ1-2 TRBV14 TGTGCCAGCAGCCAAGTTCCTTTTAAATGGACAGACTTCTATGGCTACACCTTC CASSQVPFKWTDFYGYTF
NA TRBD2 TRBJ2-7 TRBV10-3 TGTGCCATCAGTGGGTCTAGCGGGGGGGATACTCTCTACGAGCAGTACTTC CAISGSSGGDTLYEQYF
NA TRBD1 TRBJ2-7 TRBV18 TGTGCCAGCTCACTAGACAGGGACTACGAGCAGTACTTC CASSLDRDYEQYF
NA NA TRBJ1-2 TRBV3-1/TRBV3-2 TGTGCCAGCAGCCAAGATGAAGGCAGGGATGGCTACACCTTC CASSQDEGRDGYTF
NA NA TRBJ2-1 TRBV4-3 TGCGCCAGCAGCCAAGTTTGGGCAGGGAACAATGAGCAGTTCTTC CASSQVWAGNNEQFF
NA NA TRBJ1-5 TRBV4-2 TGTGCCAGCAGCCAATACTACAGCAATCAGCCCCAGCATTTT CASSQYYSNQPQHF
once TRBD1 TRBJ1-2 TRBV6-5 TGTGCCAGCAGTTACCAGGGGGACTATGGCTACACCTTC CASSYQGDYGYTF
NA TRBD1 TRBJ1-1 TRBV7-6 TGTGCCAGCAGCTTAGTCGGGACAGCTCTCTATGTTCATGAAGCTTTCTTT CASSLVGTALYVHEAFF
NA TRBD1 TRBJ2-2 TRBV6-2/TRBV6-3 TGTGCCAGCAGCAACCGGGACAGGGGGCTTACCGGGGAGCTGTTTTTT CASSNRDRGLTGELFF
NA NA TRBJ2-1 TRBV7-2 TGTGCCAGCAGCTACATAGCGGCCCGACCAACCTACAATGAGCAGTTCTTC CASSYIAARPTYNEQFF
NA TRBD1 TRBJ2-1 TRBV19 TGTGCCAGTAGTATGCAGGGGGACTACAATGAGCAGTTCTTC CASSMQGDYNEQFF
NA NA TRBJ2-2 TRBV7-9 TGTGCCAGCAGACCTGACGGGGACACCGGGGAGCTGTTTTTT CASRPDGDTGELFF
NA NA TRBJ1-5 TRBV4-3 TGCGCCAGCAGCCAAGGTCCGGACACCCATCAGCCCCAGCATTTT CASSQGPDTHQPQHF
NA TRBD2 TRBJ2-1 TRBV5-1 TGCGCCAGCAGCCGCTCGACTAGCGGGGGGGCGGGGGAGCAGTTCTTC CASSRSTSGGAGEQFF